Sequencing of this TCR beta chain was carried out in a study of human T cells and chemical hapten exposure. The CDR3 has 14 residues. Between the trimmed V and J ends, which lost 3 bases and 7 bases, there was a span of 14 bases. Germline V gene lookup returns CDR1 SGHAT and CDR2 FQNNGV. As to time point: patch test 2, 6 weeks after DPC sensitization. Treatment meaning: therapeutic diphenylcyclopropenone sensitization with weekly scalp DPC. Blood draws preceded each patch test application. This clonotype was counted only a few times. In the original analysis: Sequenced samples showed a median of around 96,000 TCRs each, with counts running from around 25,000 to 690,000. TCRdb called the RACE reads again in MiXCR, with one record for every CDR3 protein. The V and J calls shown here were made by TCRdb, not taken from the authors' results. The sample holds some 57,000 distinct CDR3 sequences; about a tenth are singletons and the top ten take 1.7%.

Source: whole blood, taken in connection with sensitization to the hapten diphenylcyclopropenone (DPC). The clonotype was recovered from a woman between 50 and 59 years old with alopecia areata. Some clones in this sample may be carry-over from other donors' samples. The rearrangement links TRBV11-2 to TRBJ2-3, with D possibly matching TRBD1 (5 bases). The CDR3 loop reads CASSFAQTENTQYF. The CDR3 DNA is TGTGCCAGCAGCTTCGCTCAGACAGAAAATACGCAGTATTTT.